This T cell receptor beta chain was sequenced in a study of CD8 T cells in ankylosing spondylitis (dated by TCRdb to 2016 to 2017). Regarding the complete study: To find TCR variants linked to disease, the study profiled T cell receptor beta repertoires in ankylosing spondylitis patients and healthy donors. In total, the full study cohort was made up of 95 to 110 healthy donors and 25 to 30 ankylosing spondylitis patients. Peripheral blood was sampled, and synovial fluid was also collected from ankylosing spondylitis patients. Beyond this particular receptor, the publication reports: Some motif variants were previously reported in synovial fluid and blood of reactive arthritis patients, suggesting common disease-initiation mechanisms. A TCR beta motif of 7 or 8 highly homologous amino acid variants appeared characteristic of blood from ankylosing spondylitis patients. According to the report, matched synovial fluid samples from ankylosing spondylitis patients were significantly enriched for the disease-linked clones. In peripheral blood, the disease-linked clones were found at relatively low frequencies and had a CD8+ phenotype.

From its cysteine to its phenylalanine, the CDR3 spans 11 amino acids. Only the CDR3 part of the read is kept: 33 bases, read in frame from the first base. According to the germline V gene (reference sequence), CDR1 reads DFQATT and CDR2 reads SNEGSKA. Trimming at the junction amounts to 2 bases on V and 8 bases on J, and the germline ends lie 7 bases apart. Turning to this clonotype: The clone's antigen remains unknown. The record has no base qualities; no much larger clone is one base away.

For sequencing, an Illumina HiSeq 2500 was employed. Quantitative 5'-RACE with molecular barcodes was the method used to prepare the TCR beta libraries. The source study handled its data this way. Disease-linked TCR variants were identified with a new computational method built on a probabilistic model of VDJ rearrangement. The public reads were quality trimmed at Q25 with fastp and then assembled into clones with MiXCR by TCRdb, keeping productive beta chains. Rows with a matching CDR3 protein are joined into one entry that keeps the most common DNA and genes. TCRdb, not the authors, supplied the V and J calls. The sample table shows approximately 550,000 distinct CDR3 sequences, and about an eighth are seen once. The ten largest clones add up to 6.8% of the sample.

The V and J genes are TRBV20-1 and TRBJ2-1, with the identity of the D gene unclear. The material sequenced was blood, either unsorted or a sorted T cell fraction (not recorded which). The source is a male donor with ankylosing spondylitis. The CDR3 amino acid sequence is: CSARTGYEQFF. DNA sequence: TGCAGTGCTAGAACCGGGTATGAGCAGTTCTTC.